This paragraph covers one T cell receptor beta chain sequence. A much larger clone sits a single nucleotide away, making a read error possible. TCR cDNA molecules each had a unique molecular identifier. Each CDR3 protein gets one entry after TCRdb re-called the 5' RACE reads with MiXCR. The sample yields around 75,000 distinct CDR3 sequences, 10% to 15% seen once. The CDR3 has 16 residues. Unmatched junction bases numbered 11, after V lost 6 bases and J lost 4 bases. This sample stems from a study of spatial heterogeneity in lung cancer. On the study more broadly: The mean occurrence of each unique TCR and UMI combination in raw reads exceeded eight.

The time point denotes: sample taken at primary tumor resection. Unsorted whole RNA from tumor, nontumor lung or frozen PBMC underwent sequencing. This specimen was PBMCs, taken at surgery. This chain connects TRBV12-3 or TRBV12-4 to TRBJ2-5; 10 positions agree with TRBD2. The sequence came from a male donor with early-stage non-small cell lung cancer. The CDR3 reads CASSPGVAGGRETQYF. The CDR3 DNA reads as TGTGCCAGCAGCCCCGGGGTAGCGGGAGGCCGAGAGACCCAGTACTTC.